The 9 T cell receptor beta chains below all came from one sample that was sequenced in a study of blood T cell repertoires in COVID-19. Sequencing used immunoSEQ multiplex PCR; TCRdb keeps in-frame clones, though not all of them. Of roughly 190,000 clones in the sample, roughly 82% were seen once. Sequenced sample: peripheral blood. These receptors all stem from a woman aged 55-69 years with COVID-19, enrolled during active disease.

This chain joins TRBV6-1 and TRBJ2-3; D is possibly TRBD1 (5 bases). Deletions cut 1 base from V and 1 base from J, with 15 bases between. This CDR3 region has 17 residues. The germline CDR1 and CDR2 sequences are MNHNS and SASEGT. CDR3 residues: CASSEGGILKGTDTQYF. CDR3 DNA: TGTGCCAGCAGTGAAGGGGGCATTTTGAAGGGCACAGATACGCAGTATTTT.

Written as DNA, the CDR3 is TGTGCCAGCAGCAGCGGACTAGCGGGGGTCACAGATACGCAGTATTTT. Amino acids: CASSSGLAGVTDTQYF. This chain connects TRBV5-4 to TRBJ2-3, with 13 bases fitting TRBD2. CDR1 is SGHNT and CDR2 is YYREEE in the germline V gene (reference sequence). CDR3 length: 16 amino acids. The ends lost 4 bases at V and 2 bases at J; junction bases unmatched: 4.

This clone came up a few times. The chain carries TRBV11-1 and TRBJ2-3, with D possibly TRBD1 on 6 matching bases. Germline V gene sequence: CDR1 SGHAT, CDR2 FQDESV (reference sequence). Deletions cut 1 base from V and 7 bases from J, with 15 bases between. The CDR3 length is 15 residues. CDR3 residues: CASSLDRVGGNTQYF. CDR3 DNA: TGTGCCAGCAGCTTAGACAGGGTAGGGGGAAATACGCAGTATTTT.

This clone was seen just once. This chain joins TRBV19 and TRBJ1-2; D is perhaps TRBD1 (5 bases). The CDR3 covers 14 residues. Germline V CDR1 and CDR2: LNHDA, SQIVND (reference sequence). V lost 5 bases to trimming and J lost 4 bases, with 14 bases between them. The CDR3 DNA follows: TGTGCCAGTAGTCCCCGAGGAACAGGCTATGGCTACACCTTC. Its translation: CASSPRGTGYGYTF.

The count of this clone is one. The chain links TRBV28 to TRBJ1-2; D remains ambiguous. The V end lost 6 bases, the J end lost 4 bases, and 12 bases lay between the germline ends. The germline CDR1 and CDR2 sequences are MDHEN and SYDVKM. This CDR3 comprises 13 residues. The CDR3 protein is CASRLSSGYGYTF. CDR3 sequence (DNA): TGTGCCAGCAGACTCTCCTCCGGCTATGGCTACACCTTC.

The chain links TRBV30 to TRBJ2-5, with TRBD2 matching 8 bases. V gave up 0 bases and J gave up 5 bases; unmatched junction bases: 5. This CDR3 spans 14 amino acids. CDR1 and CDR2 (germline): GTSNPN, SVGIG (reference sequence). The CDR3 loop reads CAWSVTRGGETQYF. CDR3 in DNA: TGTGCCTGGAGTGTCACTCGGGGGGGGGAGACCCAGTACTTC.

V is TRBV6-4 and J is TRBJ2-3, with 9 bases lining up with TRBD1. Germline trimming cut 0 bases from V and 6 bases from J; bases unmatched to any gene: 4. The CDR3 has 15 amino acids. CDR1 and CDR2 from the germline V gene are MRHNA and SNTAGT. CDR3 bases: TGTGCCAGCAGTGACTCGAACAGGGGGCCTGATACGCAGTATTTT. Encoded protein: CASSDSNRGPDTQYF.

The V call is TRBV2, the J call TRBJ2-1; the match to TRBD2 covers 10 bases. The CDR3 is 14 amino acids. The ends lost 7 bases at V and 4 bases at J; junction bases unmatched: 4. CDR1 and CDR2 from the germline V gene are SNHLY and FYNNEI. Here the CDR3 DNA reads TGTGCCAGCATGAAGACTAGCGGGTACAATGAGCAGTTCTTC. The encoded protein is CASMKTSGYNEQFF. Full variable domain (missing parts from reference TRBV2 and TRBJ2-1): EPEVTQTPSHQVTQMGQEVILRCVPISNHLYFYWYRQILGQKVEFLVSFYNNEISEKSEIFDDQFSVERPDGSNFTLKIRSTKLEDSAMYFCASMKTSGYNEQFFGPGTRLTVL.

The rearrangement uses TRBV5-1 and TRBJ2-7; 13 bases line up with TRBD2. CDR3 length equals 16 residues. V dropped 4 bases and J dropped 1; count of bases not matched to a gene: 5. Germline V CDR1 and CDR2: SGHRS, YFSETQ. CDR3 DNA: TGCGCCAGCAGCCCCTCGACTAGCGGGGGGTCCTACGAGCAGTACTTC. It yields the protein CASSPSTSGGSYEQYF.